This entry lists 5 T cell receptor beta chains sequenced from one sample in a study of cytomegalovirus exposure and HLA in healthy donors. PCR involved 60 Vbeta and 13 Jbeta primers. TCRdb's copy holds only in-frame clones and misses some; the assay was immunoSEQ multiplex PCR. The table records 100,000 to 150,000 clones, about 85% of them present only once. Sequencing was done on a sample of PBMCs. These receptors were taken from a man aged 18 to 35 in good health and CMV-seropositive.

This rearrangement joins TRBV12-5 to TRBJ2-1; TRBD2 matches at 8 bases. From germline, CDR1 is LGHNT and CDR2 FRNRAP. The V gene end was trimmed by 0 bases and the J gene end by 5 bases; junction bases not matched to a gene: 9. The CDR3 is 17 residues long. As DNA, the CDR3 is TGTGCTAGTGGTTTGGTCGCCGGAGCGGGACTAGACAATGAGCAGTTCTTC. The encoded protein is CASGLVAGAGLDNEQFF.

This clone is deemed medium-sized. The chain recombines TRBV7-2 with TRBJ1-3; 9 nucleotides line up with TRBD1. This CDR3 is built from 15 residues. The ends lost 3 bases at V and 2 bases at J; junction bases unmatched: 2. In germline, CDR1 is SGHTA, CDR2 FQGNSA. The CDR3 spells CASSLTGGTGNTIYF. The CDR3 region has the DNA TGTGCCAGCAGCTTGACAGGGGGGACTGGAAACACCATATATTTT.

The V call is TRBV4-3, the J call TRBJ2-4; TRBD1 might be the D (6 bases). V was cut by 4 bases and J by 2 bases, with 12 bases left in between. This CDR3 spans 15 amino acids. The germline V gene has CDR1 LGHNA and CDR2 YSLEER. CDR3 amino acids: CASSPLTGTKNIQYF. As DNA, the CDR3 is TGCGCCAGCAGCCCTCTAACAGGGACCAAAAACATTCAGTACTTC.

The CDR3 sequence: CASSFLTGGNTEAFF. CDR3 nucleotides: TGCGCCAGCAGCTTCCTAACAGGGGGGAACACTGAAGCTTTCTTT. The chain links TRBV5-1 to TRBJ1-1; 8 bases line up with TRBD1. The junction had 4 bases not matched to a gene; V was cut back by 2 bases and J by 1 base. The CDR3 contains 15 residues. Germline loops: CDR1 SGHRS, CDR2 YFSETQ.

The chain uses TRBV6-6 and TRBJ2-1, with 7 bases identical to TRBD1. The ends lost 4 bases at V and 0 bases at J; junction bases unmatched: 0. This CDR3 is built from 14 residues. The germline gives CDR1 MNHNY, CDR2 SVGAGI (reference sequence). CDR3 nucleotides: TGTGCCAGCAGTTGGGACAGCTCCTACAATGAGCAGTTCTTC. It encodes CASSWDSSYNEQFF.